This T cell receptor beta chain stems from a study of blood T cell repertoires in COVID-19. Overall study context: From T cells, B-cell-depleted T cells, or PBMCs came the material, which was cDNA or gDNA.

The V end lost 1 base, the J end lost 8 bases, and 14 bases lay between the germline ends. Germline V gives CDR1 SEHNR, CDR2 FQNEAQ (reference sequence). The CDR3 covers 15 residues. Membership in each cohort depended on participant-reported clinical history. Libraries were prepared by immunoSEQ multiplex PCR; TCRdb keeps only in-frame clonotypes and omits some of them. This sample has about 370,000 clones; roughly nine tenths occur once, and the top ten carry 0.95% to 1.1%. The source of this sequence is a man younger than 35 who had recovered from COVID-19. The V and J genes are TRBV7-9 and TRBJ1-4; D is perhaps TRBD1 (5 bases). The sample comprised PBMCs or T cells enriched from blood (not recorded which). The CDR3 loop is CASSLGDLREEKLFF. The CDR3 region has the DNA TGTGCCAGCAGCTTAGGGGACCTCCGGGAGGAAAAACTGTTTTTT.